The clone carrying this T cell receptor beta chain was seen once. Methods used by the authors: Reference gene primer amplification yielded estimated nucleated cell counts. The repertoire was sequenced with immunoSEQ multiplex PCR; TCRdb's copy has only in-frame clones and lacks some. The V and J calls and clone size were taken over from that table, and D and trimming were inferred from the DNA. This table has under 250,000 clones, about 89% appearing once. Germline V lookup: CDR1 SGHRS, CDR2 YFSETQ. The J segment lost 2 bases and the V segment lost 2 bases, leaving 14 bases of the junction unmatched. This CDR3 is 19 amino acids long. This sample was taken from a study of blood T cell repertoires in COVID-19. Study-level information: PBMCs, B-cell-depleted T cells, or T cells were the source of the cDNA or gDNA that made up the material.

Sequences were obtained from peripheral blood. The sequence derives from a woman aged 55-70 years who had recovered from COVID-19. The J gene is TRBJ2-3, the V gene TRBV5-1; 10 bases map to TRBD2. The CDR3 bases are TGCGCCAGCAGCTTCCTTCTCCGACTAGCGGGTTCTAACACAGATACGCAGTATTTT. Translating gives CASSFLLRLAGSNTDTQYF.